This note documents a single TCR beta chain sequence. The data originate from a study of blood T cells in healthy people across ages. PCR was performed a second time for roughly 7 to 11 cycles using a sample-barcoded 5' primer and a J-beta primer mix. TCRdb independently ran MiXCR on the 5' RACE reads; one entry per CDR3 protein. Here the sample spans 870,000 or so distinct CDR3 sequences, roughly 26% being singletons. CDR1 and CDR2 from the germline V gene are SGHTA and FQGNSA. CDR3 length equals 16 residues. Trimming took 5 bases from V and 2 from J; bases not matched to a gene: 8. Sequenced material: blood. The source is a woman of 80 years or more in good health. The chain employs TRBV7-2 and TRBJ2-1, with 8 nucleotides matching TRBD2. The CDR3 nucleotides read TGTGCCAGCAGCCCTCCGGGGGGGCGGCCCTACAATGAGCAGTTCTTC. Amino acid sequence: CASSPPGGRPYNEQFF.